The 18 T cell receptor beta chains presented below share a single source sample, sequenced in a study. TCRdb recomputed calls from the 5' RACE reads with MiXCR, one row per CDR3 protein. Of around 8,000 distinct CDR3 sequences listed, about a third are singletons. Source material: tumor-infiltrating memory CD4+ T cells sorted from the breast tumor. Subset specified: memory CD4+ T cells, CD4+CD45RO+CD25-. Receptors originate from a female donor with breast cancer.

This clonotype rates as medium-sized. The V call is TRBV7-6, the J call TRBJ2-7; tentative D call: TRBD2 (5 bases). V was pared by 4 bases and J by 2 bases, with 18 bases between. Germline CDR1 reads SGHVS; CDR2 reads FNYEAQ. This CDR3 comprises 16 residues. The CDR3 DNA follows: TGTGCCAGCAGCTCCCTTCGCGGGCTAGGGACCTACGAGCAGTACTTC. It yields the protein CASSSLRGLGTYEQYF.

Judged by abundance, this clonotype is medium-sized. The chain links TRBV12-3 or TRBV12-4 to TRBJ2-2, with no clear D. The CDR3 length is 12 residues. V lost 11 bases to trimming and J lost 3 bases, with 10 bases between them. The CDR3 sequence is CAVAEDTGELFF. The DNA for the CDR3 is TGTGCCGTAGCCGAGGACACCGGGGAGCTGTTTTTT.

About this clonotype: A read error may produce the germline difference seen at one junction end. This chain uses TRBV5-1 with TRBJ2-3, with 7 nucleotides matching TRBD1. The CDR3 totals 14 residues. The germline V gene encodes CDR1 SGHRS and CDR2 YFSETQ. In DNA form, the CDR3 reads TGCGCCAGCAGCTCATACAGGGGCACCGATACGCAGTATTTT. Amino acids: CASSSYRGTDTQYF. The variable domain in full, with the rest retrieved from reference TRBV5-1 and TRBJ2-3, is KAGVTQTPRYLIKTRGQQVTLSCSPISGHRSVSWYQQTPGQGLQFLFEYFSETQRNKGNFPGRFSGRQFSNSRSEMNVSTLELGDSALYLCASSSYRGTDTQYFGPGTRLTVL.

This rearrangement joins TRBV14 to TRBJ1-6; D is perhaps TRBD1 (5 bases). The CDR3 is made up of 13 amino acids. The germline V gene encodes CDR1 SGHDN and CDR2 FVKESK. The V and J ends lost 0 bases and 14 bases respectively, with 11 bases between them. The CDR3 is CASSQEPGRSLHF. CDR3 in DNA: TGTGCCAGCAGCCAAGAACCAGGGAGGTCCCTCCACTTT.

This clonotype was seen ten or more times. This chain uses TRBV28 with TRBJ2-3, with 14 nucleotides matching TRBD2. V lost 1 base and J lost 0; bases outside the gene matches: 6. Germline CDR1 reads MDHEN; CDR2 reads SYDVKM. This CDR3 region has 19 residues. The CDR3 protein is CASSLFWRTSGGSTDTQYF. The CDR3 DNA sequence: TGTGCCAGCAGTTTATTTTGGAGGACTAGCGGGGGGAGCACAGATACGCAGTATTTT.

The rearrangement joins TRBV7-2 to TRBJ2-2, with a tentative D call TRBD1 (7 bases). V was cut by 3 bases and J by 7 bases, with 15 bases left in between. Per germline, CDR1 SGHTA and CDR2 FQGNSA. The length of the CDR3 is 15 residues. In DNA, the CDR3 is TGTGCCAGCAGCTTCCGGCCTCAGGGGGGCGGGGAGCTGTTTTTT. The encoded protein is CASSFRPQGGGELFF.

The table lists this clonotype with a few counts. Written as DNA, the CDR3 is TGCAGTGCATATACCGGGACAGCGATAAACACCATATATTTT. Protein product: CSAYTGTAINTIYF. V is TRBV20-1 and J is TRBJ1-3; 7 bases align to TRBD1. The CDR3 sequence is 14 residues long. The germline gives CDR1 DFQATT, CDR2 SNEGSKA (reference sequence). V shed 6 bases and J 6 bases; nucleotides not matched to a gene: 11.

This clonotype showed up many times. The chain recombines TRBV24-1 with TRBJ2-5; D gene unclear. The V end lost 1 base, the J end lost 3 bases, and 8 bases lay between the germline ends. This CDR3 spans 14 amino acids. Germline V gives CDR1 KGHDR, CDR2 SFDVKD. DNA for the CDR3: TGTGCCACCAGTGATTTAGGGCTAGAAGAGACCCAGTACTTC. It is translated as CATSDLGLEETQYF.

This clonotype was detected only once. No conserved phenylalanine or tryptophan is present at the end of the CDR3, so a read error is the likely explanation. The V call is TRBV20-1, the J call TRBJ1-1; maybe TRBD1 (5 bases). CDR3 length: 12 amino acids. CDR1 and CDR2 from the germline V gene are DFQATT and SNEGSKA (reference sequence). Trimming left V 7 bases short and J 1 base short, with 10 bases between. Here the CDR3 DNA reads TGCAGTGTAAGGACAACGAACACTGAAGCTTTCTTA. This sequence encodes CSVRTTNTEAFL.

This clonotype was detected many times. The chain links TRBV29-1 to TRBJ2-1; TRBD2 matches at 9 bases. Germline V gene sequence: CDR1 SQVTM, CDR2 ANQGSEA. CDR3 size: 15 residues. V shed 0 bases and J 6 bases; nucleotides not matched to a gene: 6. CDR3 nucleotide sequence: TGCAGCGTTGAAGATCGAATAGCGGGGGTCAATGAGCAGTTCTTC. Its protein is CSVEDRIAGVNEQFF.

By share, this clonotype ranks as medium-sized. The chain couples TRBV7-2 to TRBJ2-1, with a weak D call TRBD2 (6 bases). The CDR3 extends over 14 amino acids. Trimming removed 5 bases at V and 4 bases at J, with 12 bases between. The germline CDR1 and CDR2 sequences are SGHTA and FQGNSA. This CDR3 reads CASSRRGRYNEQFF. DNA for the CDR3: TGTGCCAGCAGCCGGAGGGGACGGTACAATGAGCAGTTCTTC.

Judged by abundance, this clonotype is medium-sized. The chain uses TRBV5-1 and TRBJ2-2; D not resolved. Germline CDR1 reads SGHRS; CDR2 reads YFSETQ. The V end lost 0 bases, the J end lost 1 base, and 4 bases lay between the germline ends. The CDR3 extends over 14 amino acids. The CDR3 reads CASSLEQNTGELFF. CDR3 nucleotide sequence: TGCGCCAGCAGCTTGGAACAGAACACCGGGGAGCTGTTTTTT. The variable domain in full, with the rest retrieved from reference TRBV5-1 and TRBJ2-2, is KAGVTQTPRYLIKTRGQQVTLSCSPISGHRSVSWYQQTPGQGLQFLFEYFSETQRNKGNFPGRFSGRQFSNSRSEMNVSTLELGDSALYLCASSLEQNTGELFFGEGSRLTVL.

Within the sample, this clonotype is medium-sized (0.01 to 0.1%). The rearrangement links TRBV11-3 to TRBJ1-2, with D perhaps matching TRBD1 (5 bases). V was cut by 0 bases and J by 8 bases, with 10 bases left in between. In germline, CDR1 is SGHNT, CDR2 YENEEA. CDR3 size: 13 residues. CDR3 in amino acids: CASSLDRQGGYTF. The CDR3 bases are TGTGCCAGCAGCTTAGATAGGCAGGGCGGCTACACCTTC. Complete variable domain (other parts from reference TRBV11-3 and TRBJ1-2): EAGVVQSPRYKIIEKKQPVAFWCNPISGHNTLYWYLQNLGQGPELLIRYENEEAVDDSQLPKDRFSAERLKGVDSTLKIQPAELGDSAVYLCASSLDRQGGYTFGSGTRLTVV.

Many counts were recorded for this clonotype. The CDR3 nucleotides are TGTGCCACCAGTGAACTCGGACAGGGTCAAGAGACCCAGTACTTC. The encoded protein is CATSELGQGQETQYF. The rearrangement links TRBV24-1 to TRBJ2-5, with 8 bases lining up with TRBD1. Germline lookup yields CDR1 KGHDR and CDR2 SFDVKD. J gave up 2 bases and V 4 bases, and 5 bases lay outside the gene matches. The CDR3 loop spans 15 amino acids.

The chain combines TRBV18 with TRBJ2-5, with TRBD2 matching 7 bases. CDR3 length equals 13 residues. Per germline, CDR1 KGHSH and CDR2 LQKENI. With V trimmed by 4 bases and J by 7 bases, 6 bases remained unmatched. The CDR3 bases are TGTGCCAGCTCACGGACTAGAACGGGGACCCAGTACTTC. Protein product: CASSRTRTGTQYF.

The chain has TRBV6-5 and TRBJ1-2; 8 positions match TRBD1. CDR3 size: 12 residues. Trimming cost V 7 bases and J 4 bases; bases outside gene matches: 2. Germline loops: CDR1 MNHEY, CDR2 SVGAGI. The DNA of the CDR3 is TGTGCCAGCAAAGACAGGGGCTATGGCTACACCTTC. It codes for CASKDRGYGYTF.

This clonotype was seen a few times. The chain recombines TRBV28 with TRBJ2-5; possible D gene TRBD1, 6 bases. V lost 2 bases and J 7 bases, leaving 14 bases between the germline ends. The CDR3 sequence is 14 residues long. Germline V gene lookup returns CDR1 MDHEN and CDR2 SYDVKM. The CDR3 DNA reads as TGTGCCAGCAGTTTAGTCGGACAGCGCGGGACCCAGTACTTC. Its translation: CASSLVGQRGTQYF.

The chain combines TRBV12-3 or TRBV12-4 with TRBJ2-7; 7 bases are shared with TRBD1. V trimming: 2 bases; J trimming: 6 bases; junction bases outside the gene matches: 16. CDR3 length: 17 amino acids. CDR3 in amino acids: CASSLIQGQVIPREQYF. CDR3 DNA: TGTGCCAGCAGTTTAATCCAAGGACAGGTGATCCCACGCGAGCAGTACTTC.